A selection of T cell receptor beta chains follows, all from one sample in a study of T cell responses to AZD1222 COVID-19 vaccine. This table comes from immunoSEQ multiplex PCR, and its TCRdb copy is limited to in-frame clones, with some not included. The table includes 95,000 to 150,000 clones, roughly 88% detected once. The sequencing used peripheral blood, collected on day 0 of MenACWY control vaccination. Receptors originate from an adult in good health. Both conserved end residues are trimmed from each CDR3. Fields, in order: CDR3 protein, clone size, V gene, J gene. For some rows the clone size is stated as once, few or many, or as a class when expanded; others skip it.

cdr3_aa: AISEGVGVAKNIQY
clone_size: .
v_call: TRBV10-3
j_call: TRBJ2-4

cdr3_aa: ASATGGATNEKLF
clone_size: .
v_call: TRBV6-5
j_call: TRBJ1-4

cdr3_aa: ASTPSMGDAEAF
clone_size: .
v_call: TRBV27
j_call: TRBJ1-1

cdr3_aa: ASSSQGVGYGYT
clone_size: .
v_call: TRBV5-4
j_call: TRBJ1-2

cdr3_aa: ASSPGQVPLLGGYT
clone_size: once
v_call: TRBV3-1/TRBV3-2
j_call: TRBJ1-2

cdr3_aa: ASSHRASSGNTIY
clone_size: .
v_call: TRBV3-1/TRBV3-2
j_call: TRBJ1-3

cdr3_aa: ASLDPRVGGNTIY
clone_size: .
v_call: TRBV6-5
j_call: TRBJ1-3

cdr3_aa: ASSGGLRTDTQY
clone_size: .
v_call: TRBV9
j_call: TRBJ2-3

cdr3_aa: ASSRPGQGYSPLH
clone_size: .
v_call: TRBV25-1
j_call: TRBJ1-6

cdr3_aa: ASSLGGSQAF
clone_size: .
v_call: TRBV11-3
j_call: TRBJ1-1

cdr3_aa: ASSELTGYNGMNTEAF
clone_size: .
v_call: TRBV10-2
j_call: TRBJ1-1

cdr3_aa: ASSDKLAGGDEQF
clone_size: .
v_call: TRBV2
j_call: TRBJ2-1

cdr3_aa: ASSSGTGLEAF
clone_size: .
v_call: TRBV12-3/TRBV12-4
j_call: TRBJ1-1

cdr3_aa: ASSAAGTGARPGSYEQY
clone_size: .
v_call: TRBV19
j_call: TRBJ2-7

cdr3_aa: ASRGTAGQGGMNTEAF
clone_size: .
v_call: TRBV13
j_call: TRBJ1-1

cdr3_aa: SVGTGAGNTIY
clone_size: .
v_call: TRBV29-1
j_call: TRBJ1-3

cdr3_aa: ASSEGTSGRYEQY
clone_size: .
v_call: TRBV9
j_call: TRBJ2-7

cdr3_aa: ASSYAGAGPNEQF
clone_size: .
v_call: TRBV7-9
j_call: TRBJ2-1

cdr3_aa: ASGRGSNQPQH
clone_size: .
v_call: TRBV2
j_call: TRBJ1-5

cdr3_aa: ASSASHLEKLF
clone_size: .
v_call: TRBV10-2
j_call: TRBJ1-4

cdr3_aa: ASSMSGVLGETQY
clone_size: .
v_call: TRBV19
j_call: TRBJ2-5

cdr3_aa: ASSPPSSGIHGELF
clone_size: .
v_call: TRBV18
j_call: TRBJ2-2

cdr3_aa: ATSDPASGGVTDTQY
clone_size: .
v_call: TRBV24-1
j_call: TRBJ2-3

cdr3_aa: ASSPPGGGTDTQY
clone_size: once
v_call: TRBV28
j_call: TRBJ2-3

cdr3_aa: ASSLSLDEQF
clone_size: .
v_call: TRBV5-1
j_call: TRBJ2-1

cdr3_aa: ASIGGRGRTEAF
clone_size: .
v_call: TRBV2
j_call: TRBJ1-1

cdr3_aa: ASSAMRVPGELF
clone_size: .
v_call: TRBV11-2
j_call: TRBJ2-2

cdr3_aa: ASSIWSEAF
clone_size: .
v_call: TRBV19
j_call: TRBJ1-1

cdr3_aa: ASTPPGLPKNIQY
clone_size: .
v_call: TRBV7-2
j_call: TRBJ2-4

cdr3_aa: ASSSPTVTDTQY
clone_size: .
v_call: TRBV7-8
j_call: TRBJ2-3

cdr3_aa: ASSQQKGGRNEKLF
clone_size: .
v_call: TRBV4-1
j_call: TRBJ1-4

cdr3_aa: ASSLSESGANVLT
clone_size: .
v_call: TRBV7-9
j_call: TRBJ2-6

cdr3_aa: ASTDIALDQNTGELF
clone_size: .
v_call: TRBV19
j_call: TRBJ2-2

cdr3_aa: ATSDRQGRTQY
clone_size: .
v_call: TRBV24-1
j_call: TRBJ2-5

cdr3_aa: ASSQRPEDRAYGYT
clone_size: few
v_call: TRBV23-1
j_call: TRBJ1-2

cdr3_aa: ASSLRRTASGANVLT
clone_size: .
v_call: TRBV28
j_call: TRBJ2-6

cdr3_aa: ASSRDQGLAGGYEQY
clone_size: .
v_call: TRBV5-1
j_call: TRBJ2-7

cdr3_aa: AIRQSTNYGYT
clone_size: .
v_call: TRBV10-3
j_call: TRBJ1-2

cdr3_aa: ASSFPSSGLAKNIQY
clone_size: once
v_call: TRBV28
j_call: TRBJ2-4

cdr3_aa: ASSLANRGVGNYGYT
clone_size: .
v_call: TRBV7-8
j_call: TRBJ1-2

cdr3_aa: ASSLTSTTSNTGELF
clone_size: .
v_call: TRBV11-2
j_call: TRBJ2-2

cdr3_aa: ASSLGTGKNEKLF
clone_size: .
v_call: TRBV5-6
j_call: TRBJ1-4

cdr3_aa: ASSQTGATNEKLF
clone_size: .
v_call: TRBV28
j_call: TRBJ1-4

cdr3_aa: ASSLGLTTHEQY
clone_size: .
v_call: TRBV7-2
j_call: TRBJ2-7